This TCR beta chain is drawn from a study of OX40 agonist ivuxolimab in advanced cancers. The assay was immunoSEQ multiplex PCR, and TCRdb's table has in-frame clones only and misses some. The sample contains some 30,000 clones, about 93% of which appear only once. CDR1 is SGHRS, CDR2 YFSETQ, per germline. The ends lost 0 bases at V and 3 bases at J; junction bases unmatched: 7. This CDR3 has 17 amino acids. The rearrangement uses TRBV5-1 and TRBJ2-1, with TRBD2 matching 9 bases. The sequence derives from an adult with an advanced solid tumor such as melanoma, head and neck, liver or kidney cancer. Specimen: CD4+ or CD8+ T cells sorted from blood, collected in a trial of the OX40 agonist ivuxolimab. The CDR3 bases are TGCGCCAGCAGCTTGGTTGCAGGCGGGGGGGTCTACAATGAGCAGTTCTTC. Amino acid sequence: CASSLVAGGGVYNEQFF.